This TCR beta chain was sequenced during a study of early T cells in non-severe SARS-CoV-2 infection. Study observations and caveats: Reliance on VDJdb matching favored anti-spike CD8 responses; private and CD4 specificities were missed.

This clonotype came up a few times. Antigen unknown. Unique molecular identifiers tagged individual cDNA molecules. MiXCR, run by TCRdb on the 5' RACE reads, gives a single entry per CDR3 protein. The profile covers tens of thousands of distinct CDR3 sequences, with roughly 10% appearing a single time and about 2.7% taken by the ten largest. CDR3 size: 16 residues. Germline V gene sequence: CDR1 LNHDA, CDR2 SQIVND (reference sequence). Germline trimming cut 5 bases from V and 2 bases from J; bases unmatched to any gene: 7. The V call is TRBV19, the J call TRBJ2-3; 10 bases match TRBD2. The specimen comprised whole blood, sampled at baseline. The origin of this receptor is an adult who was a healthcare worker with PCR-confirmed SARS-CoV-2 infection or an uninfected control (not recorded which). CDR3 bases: TGTGCCAGTAGTCGCAGCGGGGGGGCCTTCACAGATACGCAGTATTTT. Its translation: CASSRSGGAFTDTQYF.